Included here is one T cell receptor beta chain sequence, with context. The antigen it binds to is not known. No much larger clone is present one base from it, and per-base qualities are unavailable. These data are taken from a study of blood T cell repertoires in COVID-19 (dated by TCRdb to about 2020). Study-level background: Samples covering the acute and convalescent phases of COVID-19 were provided by collaborators in the United States, Italy and Spain. The prospective study material was composed of cDNA or gDNA derived from T cells, B-cell-depleted T cells, or PBMCs. Where available, HLA class I and class II types were obtained from metadata supplied by the sample provider rather than from assay-based typing. The repertoires were released in a freely available public database meant as a resource for research on the immune response to SARS-CoV-2. The samples were drawn from two sources: the first 160 participants of the ongoing ImmuneRACE study, and 950 to 1,500 subjects contributed by 6 global collaborators. Sample metadata almost always included a de-identified subject ID, COVID-19 status, age in years and sex. Subjects who had been exposed to COVID-19, were actively infected with it, or had recovered from it provided the deeply sampled blood TCRbeta repertoires that made up the dataset. What the research found in general, with its limitations: The quantity of clinical and demographic metadata differed by source and by participant and was supplied without curation.

CDR1 and CDR2, per the germline V gene, are MDHEN and SYDVKM. The CDR3 goes from the cysteine to the phenylalanine over 18 residues. Only the CDR3 part of the read is kept: 54 bases, read in frame from the first base. V gives up 5 bases and J gives up 10 bases, and the segment between their germline ends measures 27 bases. The immunoSEQ Assay, a bias-controlled multiplex PCR, was used to amplify TCRbeta CDR3 regions from genomic DNA. Concerning the study's data processing: The number of nucleated cells in each sample was estimated from the amplification of reference gene primers within the assay. To quantify the absolute abundance of each unique TCRbeta CDR3 rearrangement, sequence reads were collapsed and filtered. For each sample, productive Simpson clonality was calculated as the square root of Simpson's diversity index over productive rearrangements. Sourced from immuneACCESS, this table was stored by TCRdb with only in-frame sequences that have V and J called. A share of the clones is absent; for the studies checked, an unresolved V gene accounts for under half, and the remainder has no known explanation. V, J and clone size are those of that table, while D and trimming were read from the DNA. Present in this sample are some 50,000 clones, around 88% of which were seen just once. The ten most abundant clones make up around 15% of the sample.

The collaborating institutions used their own protocols to collect whole blood in K2EDTA tubes. For TCRbeta analysis, collaborators shipped samples in one of three forms: frozen whole blood, isolated PBMCs, or DNA extracted from either of those sample types. This receptor was identified in a human donor in a cohort sampled during active COVID-19. The chain is made from TRBV28 and TRBJ1-6, with a weak D call of TRBD1 (5 bases match). Sequenced sample: peripheral blood. The CDR3: CASSPARRGSVLGSPLHF. The DNA reads TGTGCCAGCAGTCCCGCAAGGAGGGGATCCGTCCTGGGGTCACCCCTCCACTTT.